This T cell receptor beta chain is from a study of blood T cell repertoires in COVID-19. Turning to the study itself: Italy, Spain and the United States were the sources of the convalescent and acute COVID-19 samples.

This CDR3 has 15 residues. Living in 24 US areas, the participants were between roughly 18 and 95 years of age. Data came from immunoSEQ multiplex PCR; TCRdb stores just in-frame clones and leaves some out. Among 200,000 to 250,000 clones listed, about 84% were seen once. The chain carries TRBV21-1 and TRBJ2-3; TRBD2, the D gene given by the table, was not confirmed from the DNA. TRBV21-1 is assigned pseudogene status. This receptor was identified in a woman between 45 and 65 years old who had recovered from COVID-19. Sequenced sample: PBMCs or T cells enriched from blood (not recorded which). CDR3 nucleotides: TGTGCCAGCAGCAAAGGCCCTCCACTCACAGATACGCAGTATTTT. Protein: CASSKGPPLTDTQYF.